One sample yielded the 10 T cell receptor beta chains listed below, sequenced in a study of T cells after yellow fever vaccination. One entry per CDR3 protein results from TCRdb running MiXCR on the 5' RACE reads. The sample gives approximately 150,000 distinct CDR3 sequences, roughly 6.4% of which show up once; just under 3% is in the top ten. Sequencing was performed on CD4+ T cells sorted from PBMCs, taken on the day of the first yellow fever vaccination. These receptor sequences come from a man aged 18 to 29 who received the YFV17D yellow fever vaccine.

Ten or more counts support this clonotype. CDR3 bases: TGCGCCAGCAGCTTGGTTCCGTCTAGCACAGATACGCAGTATTTT. This encodes CASSLVPSSTDTQYF. The genes are TRBV5-1 and TRBJ2-3; D ambiguous. Germline values: CDR1 SGHRS, CDR2 YFSETQ. With 0 bases removed from V and 0 bases from J, the gap between germline ends came to 8 bases. The CDR3 runs to 15 residues. The complete variable domain, with remaining parts taken from reference TRBV5-1 and TRBJ2-3, reads KAGVTQTPRYLIKTRGQQVTLSCSPISGHRSVSWYQQTPGQGLQFLFEYFSETQRNKGNFPGRFSGRQFSNSRSEMNVSTLELGDSALYLCASSLVPSSTDTQYFGPGTRLTVL.

Only one count was recorded for this clonotype. The rearrangement joins TRBV3-1 to TRBJ2-5, with TRBD2 identical over 8 bases. Trimming took 4 bases from V and 5 from J; bases not matched to a gene: 9. Per the germline V gene, CDR1 is LGHDT and CDR2 is YNNKEL (reference sequence). The CDR3 is 15 residues long. Written as DNA, the CDR3 is TGTGCCAGCAGCCCAAGCGGGGGCAACAGTGAGACCCAGTACTTC. Residues: CASSPSGGNSETQYF.

This chain uses TRBV7-8 with TRBJ2-3, with D possibly matching TRBD2 (6 bases). The CDR3 totals 15 residues. Trimming stripped 3 bases from V and 1 base from J, with 11 bases between. CDR1 is SGHVS, CDR2 FQNEAQ, per germline. The CDR3 protein is CASSLGGPRTDTQYF. As DNA, the CDR3 is TGTGCCAGCAGCTTGGGGGGTCCCCGCACAGATACGCAGTATTTT.

V gene TRBV5-1 combines with J gene TRBJ1-1; no firm D call. Germline values: CDR1 SGHRS, CDR2 YFSETQ. Trimming took off 2 bases at V and 11 bases at J, with 16 bases between the two ends. CDR3 length: 13 residues. CDR3 in amino acids: CASSFNPQKEAFF. CDR3 in DNA: TGCGCCAGCAGCTTTAACCCACAAAAAGAGGCTTTCTTT.

This clonotype was counted at least ten times. V is TRBV28 and J is TRBJ1-4, with D possibly matching TRBD1 (5 bases). CDR1 MDHEN and CDR2 SYDVKM come from the germline V gene. The CDR3 totals 13 residues. Trimming cost V 6 bases and J 4 bases, with 9 bases left between them. CDR3 in amino acids: CASSRGFNEKLFF. The CDR3 DNA sequence: TGTGCCAGCAGCCGGGGGTTTAATGAAAAACTGTTTTTT.

There are a few counts of this clonotype. The CDR3 coding sequence is TGTGCCAGCAGTTTGGGACAGGGAAAGTTCTTC. Translation: CASSLGQGKFF. The chain couples TRBV12-3 or TRBV12-4 to TRBJ2-1; 9 positions agree with TRBD1. The V segment lost 3 bases and the J segment 14 bases; nucleotides outside the gene matches: 2. The CDR3 totals 11 residues.

The chain employs TRBV6-2 or TRBV6-3 and TRBJ2-2, with 7 bases identical to TRBD1. The germline CDR1 and CDR2 sequences are MNHEY and SVGEGT. Unmatched junction bases numbered 5, after V lost 4 bases and J lost 3 bases. The CDR3 length is 15 residues. The CDR3 is CASSSYRGYTGELFF. Written as DNA, the CDR3 is TGTGCCAGCAGTTCATACAGGGGATACACCGGGGAGCTGTTTTTT.

This clonotype has at least ten counts. The chain combines TRBV7-3 with TRBJ2-1; D assignment may be TRBD1 or TRBD2 (7 bases each). The CDR3 is 15 amino acids. V lost 4 bases to trimming and J lost 4 bases, with 14 bases between them. CDR1 is SGHTA and CDR2 is FQGTGA in the germline V gene. CDR3 coding DNA: TGTGCCAGCAGCTCAGCGGGACAGACATACAATGAGCAGTTCTTC. This gives the protein CASSSAGQTYNEQFF.

This clonotype has at least ten counts. V is TRBV18 and J is TRBJ1-5, with a possible D match to TRBD1 (5 bases). This CDR3 contains 13 residues. Trimming stripped 3 bases from V and 4 bases from J, with 7 bases between. Germline CDR1 is KGHSH and CDR2 is LQKENI. In nucleotides, the CDR3 is TGTGCCAGCTCACCTGACAGAAATCAGCCCCAGCATTTT. It yields the protein CASSPDRNQPQHF.

This clonotype has a count of ten or more. J is TRBJ2-4 and V is TRBV12-3 or TRBV12-4; TRBD1 might be the D (8 bases). The CDR3 spans 14 residues. V was cut by 1 base and J by 8 bases, with 12 bases left in between. CDR3 in amino acids: CASSLGQGRDIQYF. The CDR3 DNA reads TGTGCCAGCAGTTTAGGACAGGGGAGGGACATTCAGTACTTC.